This T cell receptor (beta chain) was recorded in a study of blood T cell repertoires in COVID-19. As for the study in general: COVID-19 samples, acute and convalescent, were from the United States, Italy and Spain. Nucleic acid was either cDNA or gDNA, and it came from T cells, B-cell-depleted T cells, or PBMCs.

The CDR3 contains 14 residues. V lost 5 bases and J lost 2, with 14 bases in between. The V gene's germline CDR1 is SGHKS and CDR2 YYEKEE (reference sequence). Under the authors' procedure: Researchers report that nucleated cell counts were estimated from reference gene primer amplification. The table came from immunoSEQ multiplex PCR; TCRdb's copy has only in-frame clones and leaves some out. V, J and clone size are those of that table, while D and trimming were read from the DNA. The table has about 100,000 clones, roughly nine tenths seen once. The origin of this receptor is a man aged 45 to 65 with active COVID-19. The chain joins TRBV5-5 to TRBJ2-7, with D possibly matching TRBD2 (6 bases). Sequencing used peripheral blood. CDR3 sequence (DNA): TGTGCCAGCAGTTACCGGGACTTCACCTACGAGCAGTACTTC. It translates to CASSYRDFTYEQYF.